The entry that follows covers one T cell receptor beta chain sequence. Its antigen has not been determined. In this CDR3 the conserved last residue, phenylalanine or tryptophan, is missing, so a read error is likely. V is clipped by 5 bases and J by 0 bases, and the sequence between their germline boundaries is 17 bases long. Based on the germline V gene, the CDR1 and CDR2 sequences are SGHTA and FQGNSA. Termini included, the CDR3 measures 16 amino acids. Only the CDR3 portion is preserved as DNA: 48 bases, with reading frame beginning at the first base. This specimen comes from a study of T-cell memory formation after mild COVID-19 (dated by TCRdb to the early 2020s). At the level of the whole study: TCR sequence clusters from the two donors were largely donor specific. Two young, previously healthy adult volunteers made up the cohort, one male and one female. T-cell clones expanding and contracting after mild COVID-19 in a couple of donors were tracked by longitudinal TCRalpha and TCRbeta repertoire sequencing. General conclusions and limits of the study: Clones that contracted from day 15 to 85 showed balanced CD4/CD8 phenotypes, whereas a second wave of clones that expanded from day 15 to 37 leaned towards CD4+. Contracting CD4+ clones turned up mainly in the CM and EM memory subsets, whereas EMRA was where CD8+ clones were enriched. Some responding clones were detected in pre-infection memory, which suggested that pre-existing cross-reactive memory T cells had joined the SARS-CoV-2 response. Only a couple of mild cases were covered in the study, and larger cohorts including severe cases with pre-infection samples were considered necessary. The second-wave clones that peaked on day 37 were not confirmed to be SARS-CoV-2 specific.

The instrument given in TCRdb is Illumina NovaSeq 6000. cDNA libraries for TCRalpha and TCRbeta were prepared by 5'RACE using constant-segment primers, with sample barcodes and unique molecular identifiers added. Trizol reagent was used to extract RNA from every sample. Library amplification was performed in two PCR steps, and a second sample barcode and Illumina TruSeq adapters were introduced in the second step. Libraries were sequenced on an Illumina NovaSeq with 2 x 150 bp paired-end reads. In the source study's methods: Reads were demultiplexed and collapsed into UMI-guided consensus sequences with migec v1.2.7. Using mixcr v2.1.11, the UMI consensuses were aligned to TRA and TRB V and J templates and assembled into clonotypes. Expanded or contracted clonotypes were those called significant by both edgeR and NoisET, with noise models trained on biological replicates. edgeR calls used a false discovery rate-adjusted p below 0.01 and a log2 fold-change threshold of 1. As an exploratory analysis of dynamics, PCA with hierarchical clustering was applied to max-normalized trajectories of the 1000 most abundant clonotypes. Separately sequenced CD4+ and CD8+ repertoires were used to assign a CD4 or CD8 phenotype to each responding clone. TCRdb reworked the public reads: Q25 trimming with fastp, MiXCR clone assembly, productive beta chains retained. All rows with the same CDR3 protein become a single entry with the most common DNA and genes. TCRdb assigned the V and J calls; the authors' analysis was not used. Recorded for this sample are some 290,000 distinct CDR3 sequences; around 15% of them occurred a single time. The ten largest account for approximately 23% of the sample.

Ficoll-Paque density gradient centrifugation was the method used to isolate PBMCs. The clonotype was recovered from a man in his late teens or twenties who had mild COVID-19 (a few samples of this study predate the infection). The sample titles of this study are shuffled in the database, so cell type and time point are left out; the donor was told from shared clones. What was sequenced was PBMCs or a T cell subset sorted from them (not recorded which). The rearranged chain carries TRBV7-2 and TRBJ2-7; the D segment could be TRBD2, given 6 matching bases. The CDR3 corresponds to CASSPVGGTLSYEQYL. In nucleotides, the sequence is TGTGCCAGCAGCCCAGTAGGAGGGACCCTCTCCTACGAGCAGTACTTA.